There are a few counts of the clone carrying this T cell receptor beta chain. Germline V CDR1 and CDR2: SGHDT, YYEEEE. This CDR3 is built from 15 residues. The germline V and J ends were trimmed by 4 bases and 2 bases, with 16 bases remaining between them. Primers included in the PCR were 60 Vbeta and 13 Jbeta primers. TCRdb's copy holds only in-frame clones and misses some; the assay was immunoSEQ multiplex PCR. This table holds some 190,000 clones, about 80% found once. This sample stems from a study of cytomegalovirus exposure and HLA in healthy donors. The source material was PBMCs. The receptor comes from a man aged 40-49 years in good health and CMV-seropositive. The rearrangement uses TRBV5-6 and TRBJ2-7, with D maybe TRBD2 (6 bases). In nucleotides, the CDR3 is TGTGCCAGCAGCCGGAGGGGCAGGAACCCCTACGAGCAGTACTTC. Translation gives CASSRRGRNPYEQYF.